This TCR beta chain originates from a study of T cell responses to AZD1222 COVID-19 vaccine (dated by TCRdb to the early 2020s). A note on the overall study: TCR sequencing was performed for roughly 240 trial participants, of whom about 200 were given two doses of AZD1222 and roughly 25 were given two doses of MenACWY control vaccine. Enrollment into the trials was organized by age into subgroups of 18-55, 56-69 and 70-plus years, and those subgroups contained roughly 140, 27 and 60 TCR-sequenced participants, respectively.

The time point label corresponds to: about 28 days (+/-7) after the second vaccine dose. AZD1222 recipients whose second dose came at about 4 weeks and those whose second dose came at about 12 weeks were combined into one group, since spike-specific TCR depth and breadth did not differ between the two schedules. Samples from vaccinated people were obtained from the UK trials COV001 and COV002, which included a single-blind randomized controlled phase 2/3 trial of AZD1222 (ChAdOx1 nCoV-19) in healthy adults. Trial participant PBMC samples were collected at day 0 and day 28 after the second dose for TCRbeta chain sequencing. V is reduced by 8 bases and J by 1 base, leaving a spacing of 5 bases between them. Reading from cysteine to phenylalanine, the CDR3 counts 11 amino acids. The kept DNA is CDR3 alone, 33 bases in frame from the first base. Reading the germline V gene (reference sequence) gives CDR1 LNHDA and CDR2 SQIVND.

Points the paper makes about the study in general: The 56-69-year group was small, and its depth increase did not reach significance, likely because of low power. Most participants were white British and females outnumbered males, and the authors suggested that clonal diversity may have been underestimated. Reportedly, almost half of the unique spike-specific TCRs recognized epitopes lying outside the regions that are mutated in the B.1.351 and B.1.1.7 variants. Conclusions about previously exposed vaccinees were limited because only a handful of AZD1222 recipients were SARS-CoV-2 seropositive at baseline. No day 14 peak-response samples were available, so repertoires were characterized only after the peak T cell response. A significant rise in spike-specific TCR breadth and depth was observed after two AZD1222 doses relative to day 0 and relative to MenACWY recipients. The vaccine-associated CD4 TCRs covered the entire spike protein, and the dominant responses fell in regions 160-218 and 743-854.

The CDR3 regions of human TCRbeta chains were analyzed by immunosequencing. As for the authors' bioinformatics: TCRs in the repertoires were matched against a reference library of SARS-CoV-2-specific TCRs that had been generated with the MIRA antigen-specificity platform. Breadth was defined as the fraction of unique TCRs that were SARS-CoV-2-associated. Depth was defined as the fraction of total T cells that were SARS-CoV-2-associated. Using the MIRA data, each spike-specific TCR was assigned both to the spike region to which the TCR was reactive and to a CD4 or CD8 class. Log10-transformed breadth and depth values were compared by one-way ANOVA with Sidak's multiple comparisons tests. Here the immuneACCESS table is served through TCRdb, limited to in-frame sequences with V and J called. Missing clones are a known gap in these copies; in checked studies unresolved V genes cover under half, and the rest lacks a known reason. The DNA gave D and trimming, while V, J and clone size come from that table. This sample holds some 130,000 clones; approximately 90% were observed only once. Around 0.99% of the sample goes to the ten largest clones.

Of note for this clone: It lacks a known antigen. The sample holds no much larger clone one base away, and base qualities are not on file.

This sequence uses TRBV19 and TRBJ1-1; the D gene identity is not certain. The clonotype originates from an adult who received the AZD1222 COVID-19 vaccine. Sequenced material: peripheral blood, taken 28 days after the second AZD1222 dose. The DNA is TGTGCCAGTTCAGGGAACACTGAAGCTTTCTTT. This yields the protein CASSGNTEAFF.